This T cell receptor (beta chain) comes out of a study of blood T cell repertoires in COVID-19. For the study at large: The study drew acute and convalescent COVID-19 samples from the United States, Italy and Spain.

The CDR3 has 15 amino acids. V lost 3 bases and J lost 8; bases outside the gene matches: 11. CDR1 and CDR2 (germline): SGHNT, YYREEE (reference sequence). In the original analysis: How many nucleated cells were present was estimated from reference gene primer amplification. The table came from immunoSEQ multiplex PCR; TCRdb's copy has only in-frame clones and leaves some out. V, J and clone size are those of that table, while D and trimming were read from the DNA. Of roughly 420,000 clones in the sample, approximately 90% were seen once. Participant-given clinical history determined each cohort assignment.

Material for sequencing was PBMCs or T cells enriched from blood (not recorded which). The V call is TRBV5-4, the J call TRBJ2-1, with 7 bases identical to TRBD2. This receptor was obtained from a woman in her thirties with acute COVID-19. CDR3 coding DNA: TGTGCCAGCAGCTCCGACGGACTAGGAGACGATGAGCAGTTCTTC. Its protein product is CASSSDGLGDDEQFF.